This passage covers 26 T cell receptor beta chains from one sample sequenced in a study of T cells in Graves' hyperthyroidism and ophthalmopathy. Authors of the study amplified TCR beta CDR3 regions from RNA transcripts. First-round RT-PCR targeting the TCR CDR3 was performed with the HTBI primer set. TCRdb re-called the multiplex PCR reads through MiXCR, storing one row per CDR3 protein. The table lists approximately 610,000 distinct CDR3 sequences, about 15% of them singletons, with over 3.5% in the top ten. Material: blood. The receptors were sampled from a middle-aged woman with Graves' ophthalmopathy.

This clonotype came up many times. The J gene is TRBJ2-5, the V gene TRBV30, with 7 nucleotides matching TRBD1. Germline-derived CDR1 and CDR2 are GTSNPN and SVGIG (reference sequence). The CDR3 contains 13 residues. The trim removed 3 bases at V and 1 base at J, leaving 2 bases unmatched. The CDR3, as DNA: TGTGCCTGGAGCCGGGACAGCCAAGAGACCCAGTACTTC. It encodes CAWSRDSQETQYF.

The chain has TRBV7-9 and TRBJ1-3, with 8 bases lining up with TRBD1. This CDR3 is 15 amino acids long. Germline V lookup: CDR1 SEHNR, CDR2 FQNEAQ (reference sequence). The V and J ends lost 5 bases and 1 base, in that order; junction bases with no gene match: 4. The CDR3, as DNA: TGTGCCAGCAGCATCGGACAGGGATCTGGAAACACCATATATTTT. Translated: CASSIGQGSGNTIYF. The full variable domain, rest sourced from reference TRBV7-9 and TRBJ1-3, is DTGVSQNPRHKITKRGQNVTFRCDPISEHNRLYWYRQTLGQGPEFLTYFQNEAQLEKSRLLSDRFSAERPKGSFSTLEIQRTEQGDSAMYLCASSIGQGSGNTIYFGEGSWLTVV.

V gene TRBV2 combines with J gene TRBJ2-7, with D possibly TRBD2 on 5 matching bases. CDR3 length: 14 amino acids. Germline CDR1 and CDR2: SNHLY and FYNNEI. V was clipped by 4 bases and J by 1 base, with 11 bases between them. In DNA, the CDR3 is TGTGCCAGCAGTGGGACCCGAGGGTCCTACGAGCAGTACTTC. Translated: CASSGTRGSYEQYF.

This clonotype has just a few counts. The DNA of the CDR3 is TGTGCCAGTAGTATATGGGTCCAGGGGGCGCGAGAGACCCAGTACTTC. Amino acids: CASSIWVQGARETQYF. This rearrangement joins TRBV19 to TRBJ2-5; 8 positions agree with TRBD1. With 2 bases clipped from V and 4 bases from J, the junction kept 9 bases outside the gene matches. This CDR3 is built from 16 residues. The germline gives CDR1 LNHDA, CDR2 SQIVND (reference sequence). Combining the CDR3 with reference TRBV19 and TRBJ2-5 gives the whole variable domain DGGITQSPKYLFRKEGQNVTLSCEQNLNHDAMYWYRQDPGQGLRLIYYSQIVNDFQKGDIAEGYSVSREKKESFPLTVTSAQKNPTAFYLCASSIWVQGARETQYFGPGTRLLVL.

This clonotype was recorded at least ten times. The genes are TRBV19 and TRBJ2-7; D unclear. Germline V gene data show CDR1 as LNHDA and CDR2 as SQIVND (reference sequence). V was clipped by 2 bases and J by 3 bases, with 5 bases between them. The CDR3 length is 12 residues. CDR3 DNA: TGTGCCAGTAGTATATATGGCTACGAGCAGTACTTC. This translates into CASSIYGYEQYF.

This clonotype was detected many times. V is TRBV28 and J is TRBJ2-5; TRBD2 agrees at 8 bases. Germline V lookup: CDR1 MDHEN, CDR2 SYDVKM. Germline trimming cut 6 bases from V and 1 base from J; bases unmatched to any gene: 16. CDR3 size: 18 residues. The CDR3 nucleotides are TGTGCCAGCAGCCCTTTTACGGGGAAACTAGCGGTCCAAGAGACCCAGTACTTC. Translation gives CASSPFTGKLAVQETQYF.

In this sample, this clonotype turned up many times. The gene calls are TRBV7-2 and TRBJ2-4; a weak D match, TRBD2 (5 bases). V lost 0 bases and J lost 1, with 7 bases in between. CDR3 size: 15 residues. CDR1 SGHTA and CDR2 FQGNSA come from the germline V gene. CDR3 in amino acids: CASSLATTAKNIQYF. In nucleotides, the CDR3 is TGTGCCAGCAGCTTAGCGACTACGGCCAAAAACATTCAGTACTTC.

This clonotype appeared many times. This chain links TRBV6-1 with TRBJ2-7; 8 bases are a match to TRBD1. This CDR3 comprises 17 residues. Germline trimming cut 4 bases from V and 5 bases from J; bases unmatched to any gene: 16. In germline, CDR1 is MNHNS, CDR2 SASEGT. The CDR3 here is CASSAPRTGSNRDEQYF. The CDR3 nucleotides are TGTGCCAGCAGTGCCCCTAGGACAGGGAGCAATCGAGACGAGCAGTACTTC.

This clonotype occurred many times. This rearrangement joins TRBV28 to TRBJ2-7; 7 nucleotides agree with TRBD1. The germline V gene has CDR1 MDHEN and CDR2 SYDVKM. The CDR3 loop spans 15 amino acids. Trimming removed 4 bases from V and 4 bases from J; junction bases left unmatched: 10. The DNA of the CDR3 is TGTGCCAGCAGTTCAGTAAACCCGGGACAGTACGAGCAGTACTTC. Its protein product is CASSSVNPGQYEQYF.

This clonotype was counted many times. The rearrangement links TRBV28 to TRBJ1-5; possible D gene TRBD1, 5 bases. The CDR3 length is 19 residues. V was trimmed by 7 bases and J by 4 bases, leaving 29 bases between them. Germline CDR1 is MDHEN and CDR2 is SYDVKM. As DNA, the CDR3 is TGTGCCAGCACCCCACCCCCGGGGCAGGGTTATATTTCGAATCAGCCCCAGCATTTT. It encodes CASTPPPGQGYISNQPQHF.

This clonotype was picked up one time. The rearrangement links TRBV28 to TRBJ2-4; 7 nucleotides align to TRBD2. J was trimmed by 8 bases and V by 7 bases; bases with no gene match: 14. The germline gives CDR1 MDHEN, CDR2 SYDVKM. There are 15 residues in the CDR3. The CDR3: CASTPGGITTYIQYF. For the CDR3, the DNA is TGTGCCAGCACCCCGGGAGGTATTACGACGTACATTCAGTACTTC.

This rearrangement joins TRBV7-2 to TRBJ2-7; TRBD2 matches 9 bases. This CDR3 region has 16 residues. From germline, CDR1 is SGHTA and CDR2 FQGNSA. J gave up 4 bases and V 0 bases, and 7 bases lay outside the gene matches. The CDR3 bases are TGTGCCAGCAGCTTAGCGTCTAGCGGGAACGGTTACGAGCAGTACTTC. Amino acid sequence: CASSLASSGNGYEQYF.

The rearrangement uses TRBV20-1 and TRBJ1-2; D gene unclear. There are 14 residues in the CDR3. Germline V gene lookup returns CDR1 DFQATT and CDR2 SNEGSKA (reference sequence). V was clipped by 0 bases and J by 4 bases, with 12 bases between them. CDR3 sequence: CSARDPRLGYGYTF. The CDR3 bases are TGCAGTGCTAGAGATCCCAGGTTGGGCTATGGCTACACCTTC.

In this sample, this clonotype turned up many times. CDR3 loop: CSASWRTNYGYTF. CDR3 sequence (DNA): TGCAGTGCTAGCTGGCGAACTAACTATGGCTACACCTTC. The V and J genes are TRBV20-1 and TRBJ1-2; D call uncertain. V dropped 3 bases and J dropped 0 bases, with 8 bases sitting between them. This CDR3 spans 13 amino acids. Looked up from germline, CDR1 is DFQATT and CDR2 is SNEGSKA (reference sequence).

Many counts were recorded for this clonotype. The chain carries TRBV11-2 and TRBJ1-1, with a tentative D call TRBD1 (6 bases). The CDR3 contains 19 residues. Germline V CDR1 and CDR2: SGHAT, FQNNGV. Trimming removed 1 base at V and 5 bases at J, with 26 bases between. The CDR3 region is CASSLGARVRGAVGTEAFF. CDR3 nucleotides: TGTGCCAGCAGCTTAGGGGCGAGAGTCCGGGGGGCTGTCGGGACTGAAGCTTTCTTT.

This clonotype was observed many times. The chain uses TRBV28 and TRBJ2-7; 8 bases match TRBD1. The CDR3 runs to 14 residues. Germline lookup yields CDR1 MDHEN and CDR2 SYDVKM. After removal of 7 bases from V and 5 bases from J, the junction contained 10 bases not matched to a gene. CDR3 coding DNA: TGTGCCAGCATGCGACAGGGGCTAAGTGACGAGCAGTACTTC. Translated: CASMRQGLSDEQYF.

Regarding this clonotype: A clone one base away is much larger, so this may be a read error. As DNA, the CDR3 is TGTGCCAGCAGTGATTATCTATTGTCCTACGAGCAGTACTTC. Its translation is CASSDYLLSYEQYF. This sequence joins TRBV6-2 or TRBV6-3 and TRBJ2-7; D gene uncertain. The CDR3 length is 14 residues. The germline V gene encodes CDR1 MNHEY and CDR2 SVGEGT. The V and J ends lost 5 bases and 1 base respectively, with 12 bases between them.

There are many counts of this clonotype. J is TRBJ2-5 and V is TRBV4-3; 9 bases are a match to TRBD2. V lost 3 bases to trimming and J lost 4 bases; unmatched junction nucleotides: 6. The CDR3 is 15 residues long. The germline CDR1 and CDR2 sequences are LGHNA and YSLEER. CDR3 bases: TGCGCCAGCAGCCAGGGCACTAGCGGGTTAGAGACCCAGTACTTC. Residues: CASSQGTSGLETQYF.

As DNA, the CDR3 is TGTGCCAGCAGCCCCACCCCCGGACAGGTGGGCACCGGGGAGCTGTTTTTT. Translated, it gives CASSPTPGQVGTGELFF. V usage is TRBV6-1 and J usage is TRBJ2-2, with TRBD1 identical over 7 bases. The V segment lost 6 bases and the J segment 4 bases; nucleotides outside the gene matches: 14. Germline values: CDR1 MNHNS, CDR2 SASEGT. The CDR3 runs 17 residues.

This clonotype occurred many times. The CDR3 loop reads CASSYTTGLAFF. DNA for the CDR3: TGTGCCAGCAGTTACACGACAGGTCTAGCTTTCTTT. The chain couples TRBV6-2 or TRBV6-3 to TRBJ1-1, with D possibly matching TRBD1 (6 bases). CDR1 and CDR2 (germline): MNHEY, SVGEGT. V was shortened by 2 bases and J by 10 bases, with 11 bases between the two germline ends. This CDR3 is built from 12 residues.

This clonotype was seen many times. The V gene is TRBV12-3 or TRBV12-4, the J gene TRBJ2-2; a possible D gene is TRBD2 (6 bases). Deletions cut 5 bases from V and 4 bases from J, with 8 bases between. The CDR3 length is 13 residues. The CDR3: CASSLTSTGELFF. The CDR3 coding sequence is TGTGCCAGCAGTCTGACTAGCACCGGGGAGCTGTTTTTT.

V usage is TRBV27 and J usage is TRBJ2-5; perhaps TRBD2 as D (5 bases). Between the trimmed V and J ends, which lost 5 bases and 9 bases, there was a span of 16 bases. CDR3 size: 13 residues. Germline loops: CDR1 MNHEY, CDR2 SMNVEV (reference sequence). CDR3 nucleotides: TGTGCCAGCAGTCCAACCGGCCTCGGGGCCCAGTACTTC. Residues: CASSPTGLGAQYF.

This clonotype has ten or more counts. The gene calls are TRBV27 and TRBJ2-7, with D perhaps matching TRBD1 or TRBD2 (5 bases each). Germline V gene data show CDR1 as MNHEY and CDR2 as SMNVEV (reference sequence). V dropped 5 bases and J dropped 7 bases, with 24 bases sitting between them. The CDR3 runs 16 residues. Here the CDR3 DNA reads TGTGCCAGCAGTATGCGTGGGGCTAGGGGTCCGGGGGAGCAGTACTTC. It translates to CASSMRGARGPGEQYF.

This clonotype was recorded at least ten times. This chain joins TRBV12-3 or TRBV12-4 and TRBJ2-2; D ambiguous. V was shortened by 3 bases and J by 8 bases, with 10 bases between the two germline ends. The CDR3 has 13 amino acids. CDR3 nucleotide sequence: TGTGCCAGCAGTTTGTGGGTGAAAGGGGAGCTGTTTTTT. Translation: CASSLWVKGELFF.

This clonotype was observed a few times. V gene TRBV28 combines with J gene TRBJ1-3; 7 nucleotides align to TRBD1. Germline CDR1 reads MDHEN; CDR2 reads SYDVKM. Trimming at V came to 6 bases and at J to 7 bases, leaving 6 bases not matched to a gene. The CDR3 spans 13 residues. In DNA, the CDR3 is TGTGCCAGCAGAACAGGGGCCCGGAACACCATATATTTT. Amino acids: CASRTGARNTIYF. Full variable domain (missing parts from reference TRBV28 and TRBJ1-3): DVKVTQSSRYLVKRTGEKVFLECVQDMDHENMFWYRQDPGLGLRLIYFSYDVKMKEKGDIPEGYSVSREKKERFSLILESASTNQTSMYLCASRTGARNTIYFGEGSWLTVV.

This clonotype occurred many times. This chain connects TRBV6-1 to TRBJ1-2; D gene unclear. Per the germline V gene, CDR1 is MNHNS and CDR2 is SASEGT. The V and J ends lost 8 bases and 7 bases respectively, with 14 bases between them. There are 12 residues in the CDR3. CDR3 in DNA: TGTGCCAGCGCTACCGGGAGAGGTGGCTACACCTTC. It yields the protein CASATGRGGYTF.